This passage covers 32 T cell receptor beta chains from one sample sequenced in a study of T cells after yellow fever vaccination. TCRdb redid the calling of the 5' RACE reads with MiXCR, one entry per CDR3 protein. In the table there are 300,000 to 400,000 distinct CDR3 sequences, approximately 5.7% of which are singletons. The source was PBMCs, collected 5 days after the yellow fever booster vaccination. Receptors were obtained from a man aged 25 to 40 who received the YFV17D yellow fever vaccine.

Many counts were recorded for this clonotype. CDR3: CATRTQGKNEKLFF. The CDR3 DNA is TGTGCCACCCGTACACAGGGGAAAAATGAAAAACTGTTTTTT. The chain uses TRBV15 and TRBJ1-4; 7 bases agree with TRBD1. The germline V gene encodes CDR1 LNHNV and CDR2 YYDKDF (reference sequence). The length of the CDR3 is 14 residues. With V trimmed by 8 bases and J by 5 bases, 8 bases remained unmatched.

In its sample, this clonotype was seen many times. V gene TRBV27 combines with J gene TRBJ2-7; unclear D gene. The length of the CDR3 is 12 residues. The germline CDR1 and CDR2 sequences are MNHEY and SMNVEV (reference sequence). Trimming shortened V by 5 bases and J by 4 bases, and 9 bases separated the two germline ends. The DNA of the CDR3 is TGTGCCAGCAGTCGGCTGGGGTACGAGCAGTACTTC. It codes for CASSRLGYEQYF.

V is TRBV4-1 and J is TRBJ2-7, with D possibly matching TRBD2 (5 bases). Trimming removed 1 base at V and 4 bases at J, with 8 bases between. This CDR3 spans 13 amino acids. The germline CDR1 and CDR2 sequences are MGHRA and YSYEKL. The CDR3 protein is CASSQVLEYEQYF. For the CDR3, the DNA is TGCGCCAGCAGCCAAGTACTAGAGTACGAGCAGTACTTC.

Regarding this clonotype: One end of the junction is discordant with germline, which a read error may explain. Here the CDR3 reads CCAVPAERTSTDTQYF. In DNA, the CDR3 is TGCTGTGCTGTACCCGCGGAGCGGACTAGCACAGATACGCAGTATTTT. V gene TRBV20-1 combines with J gene TRBJ2-3, with D perhaps matching TRBD2 (5 bases). The CDR3 length is 16 residues. Germline CDR1 DFQATT, CDR2 SNEGSKA (reference sequence).

CDR3 coding DNA: TGCGCCAGCAGCTTGAATCCCGGGACAGACAAAGATACGCAGTATTTT. Translation gives CASSLNPGTDKDTQYF. This chain links TRBV5-1 with TRBJ2-3, with TRBD1 identical over 7 bases. The CDR3 spans 16 residues. Germline loops: CDR1 SGHRS, CDR2 YFSETQ. The trim removed 1 base at V and 5 bases at J, leaving 10 bases unmatched.

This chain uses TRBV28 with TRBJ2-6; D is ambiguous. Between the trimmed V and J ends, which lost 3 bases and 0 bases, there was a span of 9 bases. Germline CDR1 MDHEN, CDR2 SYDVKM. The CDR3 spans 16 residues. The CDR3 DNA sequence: TGTGCCAGCAGTTTTTGGTGGAGCTCTGGGGCCAACGTCCTGACTTTC. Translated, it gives CASSFWWSSGANVLTF.

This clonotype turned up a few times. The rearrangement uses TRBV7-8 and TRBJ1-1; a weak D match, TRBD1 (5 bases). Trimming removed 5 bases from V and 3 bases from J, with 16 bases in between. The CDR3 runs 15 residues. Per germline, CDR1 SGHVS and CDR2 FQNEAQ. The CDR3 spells CASSPRGGHYTEAFF. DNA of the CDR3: TGTGCCAGCAGCCCTAGGGGCGGACACTACACTGAAGCTTTCTTT.

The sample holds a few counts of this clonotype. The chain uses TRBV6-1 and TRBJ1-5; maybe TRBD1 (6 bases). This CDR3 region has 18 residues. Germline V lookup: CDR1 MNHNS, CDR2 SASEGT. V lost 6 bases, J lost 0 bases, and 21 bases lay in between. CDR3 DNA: TGTGCCAGCAGCTCGGGCCCCGGGACACCTTATAGCAATCAGCCCCAGCATTTT. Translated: CASSSGPGTPYSNQPQHF.

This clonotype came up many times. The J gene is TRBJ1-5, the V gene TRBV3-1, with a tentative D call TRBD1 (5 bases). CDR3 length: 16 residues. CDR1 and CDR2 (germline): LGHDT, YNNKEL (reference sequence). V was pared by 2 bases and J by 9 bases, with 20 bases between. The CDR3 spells CASSQSNRGGSPPQHF. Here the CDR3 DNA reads TGTGCCAGCAGCCAATCGAATAGGGGTGGGAGTCCGCCCCAGCATTTT.

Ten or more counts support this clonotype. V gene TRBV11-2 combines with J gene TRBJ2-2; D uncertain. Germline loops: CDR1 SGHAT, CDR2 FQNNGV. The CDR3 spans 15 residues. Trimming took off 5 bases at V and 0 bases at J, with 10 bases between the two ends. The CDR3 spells CASSLTRANTGELFF. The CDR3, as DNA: TGTGCCAGCAGCCTCACCCGAGCGAACACCGGGGAGCTGTTTTTT. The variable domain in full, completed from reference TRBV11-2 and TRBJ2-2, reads EAGVAQSPRYKIIEKRQSVAFWCNPISGHATLYWYQQILGQGPKLLIQFQNNGVVDDSQLPKDRFSAERLKGVDSTLKIQPAKLEDSAVYLCASSLTRANTGELFFGEGSRLTVL.

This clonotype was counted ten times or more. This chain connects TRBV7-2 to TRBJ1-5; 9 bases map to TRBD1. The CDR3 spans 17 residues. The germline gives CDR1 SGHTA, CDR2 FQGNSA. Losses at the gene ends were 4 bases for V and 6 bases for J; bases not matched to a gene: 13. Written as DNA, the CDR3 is TGTGCCAGCAGCTGGGTGACAGGGGGGGATTTCGGTCAGCCCCAGCATTTT. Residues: CASSWVTGGDFGQPQHF.

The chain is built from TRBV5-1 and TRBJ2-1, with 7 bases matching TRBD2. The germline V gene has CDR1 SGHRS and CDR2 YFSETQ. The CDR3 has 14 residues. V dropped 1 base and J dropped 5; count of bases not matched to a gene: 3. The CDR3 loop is CASSLSGAHNEQFF. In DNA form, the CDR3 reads TGCGCCAGCAGCTTGAGCGGGGCACACAATGAGCAGTTCTTC.

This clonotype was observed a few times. DNA of the CDR3: TGTGCCAGCAGCGAAGAATTCTATGGCTACACCTTC. Encoded protein: CASSEEFYGYTF. The chain carries TRBV6-2 or TRBV6-3 and TRBJ1-2; D unresolved. There are 12 residues in the CDR3. The V and J ends lost 6 bases and 4 bases respectively, with 9 bases between them. Germline V lookup: CDR1 MNHEY, CDR2 SVGEGT.

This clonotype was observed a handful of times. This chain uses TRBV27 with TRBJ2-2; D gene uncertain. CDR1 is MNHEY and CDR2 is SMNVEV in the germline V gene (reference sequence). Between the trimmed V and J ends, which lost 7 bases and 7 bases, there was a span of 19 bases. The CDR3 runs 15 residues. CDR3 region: CASNSISPPSGELFF. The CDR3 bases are TGTGCCAGCAACTCTATTAGCCCCCCTAGCGGGGAGCTGTTTTTT.

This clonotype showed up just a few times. The CDR3 loop is CSASTTGNQPQHF. The CDR3 DNA sequence: TGCAGTGCTAGCACTACGGGGAATCAGCCCCAGCATTTT. The gene calls are TRBV20-1 and TRBJ1-5; D not certain. Germline V gene data show CDR1 as DFQATT and CDR2 as SNEGSKA (reference sequence). This CDR3 region has 13 residues. The V end lost 3 bases, the J end lost 4 bases, and 10 bases lay between the germline ends.

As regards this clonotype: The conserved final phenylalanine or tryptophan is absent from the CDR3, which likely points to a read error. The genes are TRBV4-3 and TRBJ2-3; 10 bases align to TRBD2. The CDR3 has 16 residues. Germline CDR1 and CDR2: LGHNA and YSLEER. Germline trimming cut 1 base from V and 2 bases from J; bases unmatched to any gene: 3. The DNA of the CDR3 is TGCGCCAGCAGCCAAGTTACTAGCGGGAACACAGATACGCAGTATTTA. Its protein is CASSQVTSGNTDTQYL.

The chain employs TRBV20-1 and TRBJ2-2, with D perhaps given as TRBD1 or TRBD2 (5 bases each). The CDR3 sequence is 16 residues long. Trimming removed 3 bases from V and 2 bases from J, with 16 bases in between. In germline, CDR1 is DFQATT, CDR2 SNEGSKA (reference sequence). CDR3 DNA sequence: TGCAGTGCTAGGATTACCGGGACCCATAACACCGGGGAGCTGTTTTTT. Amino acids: CSARITGTHNTGELFF.

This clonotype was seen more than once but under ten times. The CDR3 DNA reads as TGTGCCAGCAGGGGCTCCGGGACAGGGTGGAATGAGCAGTTCTTC. Its protein product is CASRGSGTGWNEQFF. The chain links TRBV6-5 to TRBJ2-1, with TRBD1 matching 9 bases. This CDR3 has 15 residues. V dropped 6 bases and J dropped 7; count of bases not matched to a gene: 10. The germline V gene encodes CDR1 MNHEY and CDR2 SVGAGI.

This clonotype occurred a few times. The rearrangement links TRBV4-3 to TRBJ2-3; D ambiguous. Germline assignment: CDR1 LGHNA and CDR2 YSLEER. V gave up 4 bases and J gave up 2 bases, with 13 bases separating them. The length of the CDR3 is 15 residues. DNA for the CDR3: TGCGCCAGCAGCCTCCTAGATCCCACCACAGATACGCAGTATTTT. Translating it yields CASSLLDPTTDTQYF.

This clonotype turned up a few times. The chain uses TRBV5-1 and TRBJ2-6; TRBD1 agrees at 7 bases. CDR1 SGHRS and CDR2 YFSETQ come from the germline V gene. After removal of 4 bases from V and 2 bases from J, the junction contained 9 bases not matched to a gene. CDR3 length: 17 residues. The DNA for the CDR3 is TGCGCCAGCAGCCCATGGTTAGACAGGGCTGGGGCCAACGTCCTGACTTTC. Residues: CASSPWLDRAGANVLTF.

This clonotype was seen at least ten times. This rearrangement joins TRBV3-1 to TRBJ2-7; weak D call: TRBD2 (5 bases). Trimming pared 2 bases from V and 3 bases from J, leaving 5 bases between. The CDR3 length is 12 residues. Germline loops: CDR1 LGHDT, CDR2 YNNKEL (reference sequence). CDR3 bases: TGTGCCAGCAGCCAACGGGACTACGAGCAGTACTTC. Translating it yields CASSQRDYEQYF.

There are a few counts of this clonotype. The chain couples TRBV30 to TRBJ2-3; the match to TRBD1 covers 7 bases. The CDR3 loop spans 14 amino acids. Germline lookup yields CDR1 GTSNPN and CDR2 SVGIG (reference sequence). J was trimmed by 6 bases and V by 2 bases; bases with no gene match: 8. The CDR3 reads CAWSTGQAGDTQYF. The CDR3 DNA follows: TGTGCCTGGAGTACAGGACAGGCCGGGGATACGCAGTATTTT.

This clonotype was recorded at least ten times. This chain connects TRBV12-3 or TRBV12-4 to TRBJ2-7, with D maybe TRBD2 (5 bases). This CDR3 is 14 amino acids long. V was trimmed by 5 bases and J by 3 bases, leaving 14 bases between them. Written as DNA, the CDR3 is TGTGCCAGCAGTCGGGGAGTAATGAGCTACGAGCAGTACTTC. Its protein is CASSRGVMSYEQYF.

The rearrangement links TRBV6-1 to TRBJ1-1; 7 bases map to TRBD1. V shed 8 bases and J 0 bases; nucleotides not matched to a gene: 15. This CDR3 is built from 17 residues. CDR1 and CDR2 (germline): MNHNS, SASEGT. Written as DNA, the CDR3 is TGTGCCAGCTGTCCCCGACAGGGTCATTTAATGAACACTGAAGCTTTCTTT. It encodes CASCPRQGHLMNTEAFF.

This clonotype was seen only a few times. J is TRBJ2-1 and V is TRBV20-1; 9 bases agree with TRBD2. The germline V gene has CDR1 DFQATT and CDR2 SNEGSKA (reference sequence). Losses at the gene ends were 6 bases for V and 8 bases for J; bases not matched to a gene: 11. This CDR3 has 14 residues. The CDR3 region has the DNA TGCAGTGCGCCCAAAAGCGGGAGGACGTATGAGCAGTTCTTC. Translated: CSAPKSGRTYEQFF.

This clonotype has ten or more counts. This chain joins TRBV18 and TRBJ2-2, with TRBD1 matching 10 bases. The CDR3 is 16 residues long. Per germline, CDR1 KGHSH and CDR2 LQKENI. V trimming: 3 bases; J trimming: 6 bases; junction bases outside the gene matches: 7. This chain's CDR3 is CASSPQTGGASGELFF. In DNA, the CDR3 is TGTGCCAGCTCACCCCAGACAGGGGGCGCATCCGGGGAGCTGTTTTTT.

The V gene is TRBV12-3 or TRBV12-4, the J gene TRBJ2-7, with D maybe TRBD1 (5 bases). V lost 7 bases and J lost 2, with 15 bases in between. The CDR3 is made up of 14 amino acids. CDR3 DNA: TGTGCCAGCACCGGACCAGGGTCGACCTACGAGCAGTACTTC. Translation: CASTGPGSTYEQYF.

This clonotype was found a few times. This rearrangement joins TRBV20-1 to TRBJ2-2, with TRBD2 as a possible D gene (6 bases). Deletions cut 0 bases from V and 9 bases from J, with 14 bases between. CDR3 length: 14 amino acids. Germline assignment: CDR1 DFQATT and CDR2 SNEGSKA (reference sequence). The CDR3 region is CSAREIASARELFF. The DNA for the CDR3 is TGCAGTGCTAGAGAGATAGCTAGCGCGAGGGAGCTGTTTTTT.

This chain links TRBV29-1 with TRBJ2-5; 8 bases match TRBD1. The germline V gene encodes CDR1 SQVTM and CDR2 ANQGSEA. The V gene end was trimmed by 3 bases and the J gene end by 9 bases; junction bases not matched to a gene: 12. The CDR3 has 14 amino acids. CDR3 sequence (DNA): TGCAGCGTTGATATCGTAGGACAGGGATGGTCCCAGTACTTC. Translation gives CSVDIVGQGWSQYF.

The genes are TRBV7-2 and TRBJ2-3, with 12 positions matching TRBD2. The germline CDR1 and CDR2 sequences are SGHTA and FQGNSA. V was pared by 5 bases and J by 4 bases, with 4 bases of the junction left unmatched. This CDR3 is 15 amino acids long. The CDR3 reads CASSPRLAGADTQYF. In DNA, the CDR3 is TGTGCCAGCAGCCCCAGACTAGCGGGAGCAGATACGCAGTATTTT.

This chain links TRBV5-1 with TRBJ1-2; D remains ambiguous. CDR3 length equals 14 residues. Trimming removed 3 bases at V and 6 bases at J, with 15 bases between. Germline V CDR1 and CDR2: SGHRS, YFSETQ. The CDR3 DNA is TGCGCCAGCAGCTCGACGGCGGCACGTGATGGCTACACCTTC. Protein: CASSSTAARDGYTF.

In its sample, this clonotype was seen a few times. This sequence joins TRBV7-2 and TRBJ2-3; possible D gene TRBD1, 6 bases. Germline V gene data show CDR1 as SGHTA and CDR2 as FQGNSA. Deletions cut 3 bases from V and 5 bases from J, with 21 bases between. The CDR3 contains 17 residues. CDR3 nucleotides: TGTGCCAGCAGCTTGGGTTTCCGGGGACAACCAATAGATACGCAGTATTTT. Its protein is CASSLGFRGQPIDTQYF.